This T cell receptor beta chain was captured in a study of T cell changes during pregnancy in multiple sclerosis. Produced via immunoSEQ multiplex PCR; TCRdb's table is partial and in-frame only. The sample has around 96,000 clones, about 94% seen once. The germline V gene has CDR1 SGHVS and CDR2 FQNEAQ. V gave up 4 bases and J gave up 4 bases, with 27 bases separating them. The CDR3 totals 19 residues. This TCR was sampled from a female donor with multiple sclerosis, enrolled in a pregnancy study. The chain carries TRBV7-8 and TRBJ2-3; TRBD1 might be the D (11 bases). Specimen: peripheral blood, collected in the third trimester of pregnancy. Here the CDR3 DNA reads TGTGCCAGCAGCTCGGGACAGGGGGTATTGGGACTAGCGTCAGATACGCAGTATTTT. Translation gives CASSSGQGVLGLASDTQYF.